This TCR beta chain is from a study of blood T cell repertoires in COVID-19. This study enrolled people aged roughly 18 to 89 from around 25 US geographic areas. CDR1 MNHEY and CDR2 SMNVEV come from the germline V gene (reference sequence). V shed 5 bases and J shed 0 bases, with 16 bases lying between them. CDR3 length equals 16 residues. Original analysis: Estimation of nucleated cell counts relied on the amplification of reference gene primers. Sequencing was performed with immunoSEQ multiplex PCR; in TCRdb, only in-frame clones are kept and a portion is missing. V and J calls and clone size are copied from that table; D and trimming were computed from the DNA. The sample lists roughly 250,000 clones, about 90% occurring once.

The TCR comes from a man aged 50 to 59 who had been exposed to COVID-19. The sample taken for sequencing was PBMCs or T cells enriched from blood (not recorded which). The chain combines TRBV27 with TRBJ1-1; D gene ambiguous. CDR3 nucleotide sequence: TGTGCCAGCAGTCCTCATGCGGGGTTCGTGAACACTGAAGCTTTCTTT. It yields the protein CASSPHAGFVNTEAFF.